This T cell receptor beta chain was sequenced in a study of T-cell memory formation after mild COVID-19. Study-level results: Memory cells collected pre-infection included some clones that later responded, suggesting cross-reactive memory joined.

Constant-segment primers were used for 5'RACE, and the resulting TCR alpha and TCR beta cDNA libraries carried sample barcodes and UMIs. A single record per CDR3 protein comes from TCRdb applying MiXCR to the 5' RACE reads. The sample records 350,000 or so distinct CDR3 sequences, 21% being singletons. There are 12 residues in the CDR3. Germline CDR1 and CDR2: DFQATT and SNEGSKA (reference sequence). The V gene end was trimmed by 5 bases and the J gene end by 0 bases; junction bases not matched to a gene: 1. Note on this clonotype: The target antigen is unknown.

This rearrangement joins TRBV20-1 to TRBJ2-7; 7 bases map to TRBD1. This TCR was recovered from an adult woman who had mild COVID-19 (a few samples of this study predate the infection). Cell type and time point are not known. The specimen sequenced was PBMCs or a T cell subset sorted from them (not recorded which). CDR3 in amino acids: CSADRDSYEQYF. The CDR3 region has the DNA TGCAGTGCTGACAGGGACTCCTACGAGCAGTACTTC.